This T cell receptor (beta chain) originates from a study of T cell clonotyping in hematopoietic cell transplantation. Study conclusions and caveats: Few recipient clonotypes overlapped donors; over 95% were de novo at given depth. Broader posttransplant TCR repertoire diversity was predicted by graft donor and pretransplant recipient Inverse Simpson Index values. Pathologically expanded recipient clonotypes increased progressively from day 30 to day 180 as diversity fell. CD4 and CD8 repertoire contributions could not be separated without sorting.

The table lists this clone with a few counts. Its antigen is currently unknown. Sequencing used immunoSEQ multiplex PCR; TCRdb keeps in-frame clones, though not all of them. The sample has 15,000 to 20,000 clones; around 55% are singletons. The sequence was obtained from a male patient aged 45-59 years who had an allogeneic stem cell transplant from an unrelated donor, so T cells may come from the graft donor. Some clones in this sample may be carry-over from other donors' samples. The starting material was PBMCs, obtained 30 days after allogeneic stem cell transplant.

In DNA, the CDR3 is TGTGCCAGCAGCCAAGATTGGGCTAGCGGGTTCTACGAGCAGTACTTC. Its translation: CASSQDWASGFYEQYF. The chain employs TRBV4-2 and TRBJ2-7, with 8 bases identical to TRBD2. The CDR3 length is 16 residues. V was clipped by 0 bases and J by 3 bases; unmatched bases: 7. The germline V gene has CDR1 LGHNA and CDR2 YNFKEQ.